This TCR beta chain stems from a study of blood T cells in healthy people across ages. Germline V gives CDR1 DFQATT, CDR2 SNEGSKA (reference sequence). V lost 1 base, J lost 11 bases, and 8 bases stayed unmatched. This CDR3 region has 14 residues. This clonotype has a handful of counts. A second PCR of about 6 to 11 cycles used a sample-barcoded 5' primer and a J-beta primer mix. A template-switch adaptor containing 12 random nucleotides labeled each cDNA molecule. Via MiXCR, TCRdb re-called the 5' RACE reads, giving one row per CDR3 protein. The repertoire holds roughly 1.9 million distinct CDR3 sequences, around 40% seen once, with around 23% in the top ten.

The material sequenced was blood. The genes are TRBV20-1 and TRBJ2-1, with 10 bases fitting TRBD2. This sequence originates from a human donor in good health. The CDR3 bases are TGCAGTGCTAGAGGCGGGCTAGCGGGGGCCCAGCAGTTCTTC. This codes for CSARGGLAGAQQFF.